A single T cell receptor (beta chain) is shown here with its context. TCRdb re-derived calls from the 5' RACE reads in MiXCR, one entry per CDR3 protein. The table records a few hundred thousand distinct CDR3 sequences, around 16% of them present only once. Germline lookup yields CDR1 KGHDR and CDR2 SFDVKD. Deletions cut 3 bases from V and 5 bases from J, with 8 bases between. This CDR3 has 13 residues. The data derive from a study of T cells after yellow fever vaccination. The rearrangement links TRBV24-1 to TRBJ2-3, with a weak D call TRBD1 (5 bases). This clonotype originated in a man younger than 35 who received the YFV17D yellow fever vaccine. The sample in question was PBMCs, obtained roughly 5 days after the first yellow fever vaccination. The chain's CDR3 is CATSDVGRDTQYF. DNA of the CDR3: TGTGCCACCAGTGATGTGGGGCGAGATACGCAGTATTTT.